Following are 30 T cell receptor beta chains from one sample sequenced in a study of blood T cell repertoires in COVID-19. Libraries were prepared by immunoSEQ multiplex PCR; TCRdb keeps only in-frame clonotypes and omits some of them. The data show 60,000 to 70,000 clones, about 82% seen once. The sample consisted of peripheral blood. The origin of the receptors is a human donor in a cohort sampled during active COVID-19.

The rearrangement links TRBV19 to TRBJ1-2; TRBD1 aligns across 7 bases. The CDR3 covers 14 residues. V lost 7 bases to trimming and J lost 9 bases; unmatched junction nucleotides: 14. The germline gives CDR1 LNHDA, CDR2 SQIVND (reference sequence). The CDR3 DNA reads as TGTGCCAGTACCTTTGAGGGACAGATAAGTAGCTACACCTTC. As protein: CASTFEGQISSYTF.

The V call is TRBV24-1, the J call TRBJ1-4, with 9 bases aligning to TRBD1. V trimming: 9 bases; J trimming: 3 bases; junction bases outside the gene matches: 4. The germline V gene encodes CDR1 KGHDR and CDR2 SFDVKD. CDR3 size: 14 residues. The CDR3 reads CATSGQGANEKLFF. The CDR3 DNA reads TGTGCCACCTCGGGACAGGGAGCTAATGAAAAACTGTTTTTT.

The chain links TRBV6-2 or TRBV6-3 to TRBJ2-1; D is possibly TRBD2 (5 bases). CDR3 length equals 16 residues. The V end lost 1 base, the J end lost 6 bases, and 16 bases lay between the germline ends. Germline values: CDR1 MNHEY, CDR2 SVGEGT. The CDR3 region has the DNA TGTGCCAGCAGTTACTTCCCGCCGGGGAGATCCAATGAGCAGTTCTTC. It is translated as CASSYFPPGRSNEQFF.

This chain connects TRBV6-6 to TRBJ2-5, with D possibly being TRBD2 (5 bases). The CDR3 sequence is 14 residues long. CDR1 MNHNY and CDR2 SVGAGI come from the germline V gene (reference sequence). V was cut by 2 bases and J by 2 bases, with 9 bases left in between. The CDR3 region is CASSYGGRQETQYF. The CDR3 DNA is TGTGCCAGCAGTTACGGAGGACGGCAAGAGACCCAGTACTTC.

This clone showed up just a few times. This rearrangement joins TRBV3-1 (or the pseudogene TRBV3-2) to TRBJ2-7, with 8 bases identical to TRBD2. The CDR3 runs to 15 residues. Germline CDR1 reads LGHDT; CDR2 reads YNNKEL (reference sequence). Unmatched junction bases numbered 6, after V lost 5 bases and J lost 0 bases. The CDR3 DNA is TGTGCCAGCAGCTTAGCGGGGACGAGCTCCTACGAGCAGTACTTC. Residues: CASSLAGTSSYEQYF.

V is TRBV19 and J is TRBJ2-3; 8 bases fit TRBD2. The germline V gene has CDR1 LNHDA and CDR2 SQIVND (reference sequence). The CDR3 is 16 amino acids. V lost 5 bases and J lost 3; bases outside the gene matches: 10. In DNA, the CDR3 is TGTGCCAGTAGTCGGGTGGCGGGGGGAAGGACAGATACGCAGTATTTT. Its protein is CASSRVAGGRTDTQYF.

The chain has TRBV28 and TRBJ2-3; tentatively, D is TRBD2 (6 bases). Trimming pared 5 bases from V and 6 bases from J, leaving 24 bases between. The CDR3 spans 17 residues. The V gene's germline CDR1 is MDHEN and CDR2 SYDVKM. The CDR3 nucleotides are TGTGCCAGCAGTCTTCCTCTAGCGCCGAGCCGAAGGGATACGCAGTATTTT. Amino acid sequence: CASSLPLAPSRRDTQYF.

The chain couples TRBV6-5 to TRBJ2-7, with 7 bases matching TRBD1. Germline V gives CDR1 MNHEY, CDR2 SVGAGI. V lost 7 bases and J lost 2; bases outside the gene matches: 11. CDR3 length: 15 amino acids. The CDR3 here is CASMRGGRGTYEQYF. As DNA, the CDR3 is TGTGCCAGCATGAGAGGGGGCAGGGGAACCTACGAGCAGTACTTC.

The chain uses TRBV3-1 (or the pseudogene TRBV3-2) and TRBJ2-5; possible D gene TRBD1, 5 bases. This CDR3 comprises 12 residues. Deletions cut 4 bases from V and 9 bases from J, with 12 bases between. Per germline, CDR1 LGHDT and CDR2 YNNKEL (reference sequence). The CDR3, as DNA: TGTGCCAGCAGCCTACCACCCAGGGCCCAGTACTTC. Translation gives CASSLPPRAQYF.

This clone was observed a handful of times. The junction departs from the called germline gene at one end, perhaps through a read error. This rearrangement joins TRBV5-8 to TRBJ1-6, with 7 bases that match TRBD1. Germline CDR1 SGHTS, CDR2 YDEGEE. CDR3 length: 11 amino acids. The CDR3 nucleotides read TGTGCCAGCAGTCGAATTCCAGGGGGTAACTTT. It specifies CASSRIPGGNF.

This chain links TRBV6-6 with TRBJ2-5, with a weak D call TRBD1 (5 bases). V was trimmed by 3 bases and J by 1 base, leaving 15 bases between them. This CDR3 contains 16 residues. CDR1 and CDR2 from the germline V gene are MNHNY and SVGAGI (reference sequence). The CDR3 DNA is TGTGCCAGCAGTTATCGAACAGGTGTGAGCCAAGAGACCCAGTACTTC. Translating it yields CASSYRTGVSQETQYF.

The CDR3 DNA reads TGCGCCAGCAGCCAGGACATCCCCTACAATGAGCAGTTCTTC. This encodes CASSQDIPYNEQFF. This sequence joins TRBV4-3 and TRBJ2-1; tentatively, D is TRBD1 (5 bases). V gave up 3 bases and J gave up 2 bases, with 8 bases separating them. This CDR3 is 14 amino acids long. CDR1 LGHNA and CDR2 YSLEER come from the germline V gene.

This chain connects TRBV21-1 to TRBJ1-1. TRBV21-1 is classified as a pseudogene. This CDR3 comprises 17 residues. CDR3 in DNA: TGTGCCAGCAGGGCCGGGACTCCCCGCGCGCTGAACACTGAAGCTTTCTTT. Translated, it gives CASRAGTPRALNTEAFF.

The chain joins TRBV28 to TRBJ2-5; D call uncertain. The CDR3 loop spans 13 amino acids. Trimming cost V 4 bases and J 5 bases, with 11 bases left between them. CDR1 and CDR2 from the germline V gene are MDHEN and SYDVKM. The CDR3 loop reads CASSSPPLETQYF. CDR3 nucleotides: TGTGCCAGCAGTTCCCCCCCTTTGGAGACCCAGTACTTC.

This clone was seen just once. V is TRBV18 and J is TRBJ1-2; 7 bases align to TRBD1. V lost 3 bases, J lost 3 bases, and 10 bases stayed unmatched. Germline-derived CDR1 and CDR2 are KGHSH and LQKENI. This CDR3 has 16 amino acids. The CDR3 spells CASSPQRDSFHYGYTF. CDR3 nucleotide sequence: TGTGCCAGCTCACCCCAGAGGGACAGCTTCCACTATGGCTACACCTTC. Full variable domain (outside the CDR3, taken from reference TRBV18 and TRBJ1-2): NAGVMQNPRHLVRRRGQEARLRCSPMKGHSHVYWYRQLPEEGLKFMVYLQKENIIDESGMPKERFSAEFPKEGPSILRIQQVVRGDSAAYFCASSPQRDSFHYGYTFGSGTRLTVV.

V is TRBV11-2 and J is TRBJ2-7; 8 bases match TRBD2. The CDR3 has 15 residues. The ends lost 7 bases at V and 1 base at J; junction bases unmatched: 9. The germline V gene encodes CDR1 SGHAT and CDR2 FQNNGV. The CDR3 DNA follows: TGTGCCAGCATCAGAGGGGCGGGGGGATCCTACGAGCAGTACTTC. Its protein product is CASIRGAGGSYEQYF.

The rearrangement joins TRBV2 to TRBJ2-7; possibly TRBD2 for D (6 bases). V dropped 8 bases and J dropped 0 bases, with 14 bases sitting between them. The V gene's germline CDR1 is SNHLY and CDR2 FYNNEI. The CDR3 extends over 14 amino acids. This CDR3 is CASRRGRSSYEQYF. In DNA form, the CDR3 reads TGTGCCAGCCGGCGGGGCAGAAGCTCCTACGAGCAGTACTTC.

The V gene is TRBV3-1 (or the pseudogene TRBV3-2), the J gene TRBJ1-5; D is uncertain. CDR3 size: 16 residues. V lost 0 bases, J lost 2 bases, and 11 bases lay in between. Germline values: CDR1 LGHDT, CDR2 YNNKEL (reference sequence). The CDR3 coding sequence is TGTGCCAGCAGCCAAGAGAGGCGAGATCGCAATCAGCCCCAGCATTTT. As protein: CASSQERRDRNQPQHF.

In its sample, this clone was seen a few times. This chain links TRBV6-4 with TRBJ2-7, with 7 bases identical to TRBD1. The CDR3 length is 17 residues. Germline loops: CDR1 MRHNA, CDR2 SNTAGT. Trimming cost V 2 bases and J 1 base; bases outside gene matches: 11. As DNA, the CDR3 is TGTGCCAGCAGTGACCCTCTGGAGGACAGGCGGTCCTACGAGCAGTACTTC. Its protein product is CASSDPLEDRRSYEQYF.

The J gene is TRBJ2-1, the V gene TRBV5-1, with D perhaps matching TRBD2 (7 bases). CDR3 length: 16 amino acids. Trimming removed 6 bases at V and 5 bases at J, with 21 bases between. Germline V gene data show CDR1 as SGHRS and CDR2 as YFSETQ. The CDR3 reads CASNHWGGARNNEQFF. In DNA form, the CDR3 reads TGCGCCAGCAACCATTGGGGGGGGGCTCGGAACAATGAGCAGTTCTTC.

The chain employs TRBV7-6 and TRBJ2-1, with 9 bases matching TRBD2. The CDR3 spans 15 residues. V lost 6 bases to trimming and J lost 6 bases; unmatched junction nucleotides: 9. Per the germline V gene, CDR1 is SGHVS and CDR2 is FNYEAQ. The CDR3 spells CASREAGGLFNEQFF. DNA for the CDR3: TGTGCCAGCAGAGAAGCGGGGGGACTGTTCAATGAGCAGTTCTTC.

The chain has TRBV30 and TRBJ1-3; 9 bases fit TRBD1. Trimming took 1 base from V and 2 from J; bases not matched to a gene: 3. The CDR3 sequence is 15 residues long. Germline V gives CDR1 GTSNPN, CDR2 SVGIG (reference sequence). CDR3 nucleotides: TGTGCCTGGAGTGGGGACAGGGTCCCTGGAAACACCATATATTTT. Amino acids: CAWSGDRVPGNTIYF.

The chain employs TRBV5-4 and TRBJ1-3; 8 nucleotides agree with TRBD1. Germline-derived CDR1 and CDR2 are SGHNT and YYREEE (reference sequence). This CDR3 has 16 amino acids. After removal of 0 bases from V and 2 bases from J, the junction contained 4 bases not matched to a gene. The CDR3 loop is CASSLGRTGTGNTIYF. DNA of the CDR3: TGTGCCAGCAGCTTGGGACGGACAGGGACTGGAAACACCATATATTTT.

V gene TRBV18 combines with J gene TRBJ1-6; D is possibly TRBD1 (6 bases). From germline, CDR1 is KGHSH and CDR2 LQKENI. V lost 5 bases and J lost 6, with 17 bases in between. The CDR3 has 16 residues. Written as DNA, the CDR3 is TGTGCCAGCTCAACCGGTCAGGGGCGGATTAATTCACCCCTCCACTTT. It encodes CASSTGQGRINSPLHF.

V usage is TRBV13 and J usage is TRBJ2-1; TRBD2 might be the D (5 bases). This CDR3 contains 16 residues. From germline, CDR1 is PRHDT and CDR2 FYEKMQ (reference sequence). V was clipped by 5 bases and J by 5 bases, with 19 bases between them. The CDR3 DNA follows: TGTGCCAGCAGCGTCTCTTGGACTGCATCCAACAATGAGCAGTTCTTC. Its translation is CASSVSWTASNNEQFF.

This CDR3 is CASSSDWNEKLFF. In DNA, the CDR3 is TGTGCCAGCAGCTCGGACTGGAATGAAAAACTGTTTTTT. The J gene is TRBJ1-4, the V gene TRBV7-2; D is uncertain. The CDR3 contains 13 residues. Germline CDR1 is SGHTA and CDR2 is FQGNSA. Between the trimmed V and J ends, which lost 4 bases and 5 bases, there was a span of 8 bases.

The CDR3 reads CASSLFPGVVEQYF. The CDR3 DNA follows: TGTGCCAGCAGCCTGTTTCCGGGGGTCGTCGAGCAGTACTTC. This sequence joins TRBV28 and TRBJ2-7; TRBD2 might be the D (6 bases). This CDR3 contains 14 residues. CDR1 and CDR2 from the germline V gene are MDHEN and SYDVKM. The V gene lost 6 bases and the J gene lost 6 bases, with 18 bases spanning the gap.

The J gene is TRBJ2-1, the V gene TRBV4-1; 8 nucleotides agree with TRBD2. The CDR3 is 13 residues long. V shed 10 bases and J 7 bases; nucleotides not matched to a gene: 9. Germline assignment: CDR1 MGHRA and CDR2 YSYEKL. The CDR3 DNA reads as TGCGCCACCCGACGGGGGGGTGATAATGAGCAGTTCTTC. Translating it yields CATRRGGDNEQFF.

Written as DNA, the CDR3 is TGTGCCAGCAGCACCCCCGGCGCGGGGTCCTACAATGAGCAGTTCTTC. As protein: CASSTPGAGSYNEQFF. V and J are TRBV6-2 or TRBV6-3 and TRBJ2-1, with D perhaps TRBD2 (6 bases). CDR3 length: 16 amino acids. Germline V gene lookup returns CDR1 MNHEY and CDR2 SVGEGT. Trimming shortened V by 6 bases and J by 1 base, and 16 bases separated the two germline ends.

The J gene is TRBJ1-1, the V gene TRBV20-1; D perhaps matches TRBD1 (5 bases). CDR1 is DFQATT, CDR2 SNEGSKA, per germline (reference sequence). The V gene lost 3 bases and the J gene lost 0 bases, with 11 bases spanning the gap. The CDR3 loop spans 14 amino acids. CDR3 in DNA: TGCAGTGCTAGTAGACAGTCCATGAACACTGAAGCTTTCTTT. Its protein is CSASRQSMNTEAFF.